This T cell receptor (beta chain) was profiled in a study of multiple sclerosis patients with progressive multifocal leukoencephalopathy. With 1 base clipped from V and 1 base from J, the junction kept 4 bases outside the gene matches. In germline, CDR1 is SGHKS, CDR2 YYEKEE (reference sequence). The CDR3 sequence is 15 residues long. This was a survey-level run. Here immunoSEQ multiplex PCR was the method, and the copy in TCRdb shows in-frame clones only, minus some. The sample comprises around 30,000 clones, 89% of which are singletons, and approximately 1.5% rests with the top ten. As concerns this clone: Its cognate antigen is unknown.

Time point described: before natalizumab initiation. Study-level findings and limits: Less diverse TRB repertoires were suggested in most PML patients. Before and during natalizumab, the clones expanded at PML already existed.

Sequenced sample: PBMCs. The genes are TRBV5-5 and TRBJ1-1, with TRBD1 identical over 7 bases. The receptor was isolated from a human donor with multiple sclerosis. CDR3 region: CASSLMTGKNTEAFF. CDR3 DNA: TGTGCCAGCAGCTTGATGACAGGGAAGAACACTGAAGCTTTCTTT.